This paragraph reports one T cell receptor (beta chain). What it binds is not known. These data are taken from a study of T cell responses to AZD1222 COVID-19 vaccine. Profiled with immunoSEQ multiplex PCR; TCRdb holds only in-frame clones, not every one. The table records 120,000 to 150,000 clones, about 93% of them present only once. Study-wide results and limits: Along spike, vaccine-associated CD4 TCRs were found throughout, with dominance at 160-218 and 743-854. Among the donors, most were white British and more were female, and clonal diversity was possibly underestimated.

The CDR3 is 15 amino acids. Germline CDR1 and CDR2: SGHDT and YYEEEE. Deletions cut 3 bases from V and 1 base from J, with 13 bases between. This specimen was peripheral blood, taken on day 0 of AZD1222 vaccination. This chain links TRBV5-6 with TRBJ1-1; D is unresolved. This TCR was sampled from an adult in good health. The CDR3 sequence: CASSSGAGRNTEAFF. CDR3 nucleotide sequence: TGTGCCAGCAGCTCAGGTGCGGGCCGGAACACTGAAGCTTTCTTT.